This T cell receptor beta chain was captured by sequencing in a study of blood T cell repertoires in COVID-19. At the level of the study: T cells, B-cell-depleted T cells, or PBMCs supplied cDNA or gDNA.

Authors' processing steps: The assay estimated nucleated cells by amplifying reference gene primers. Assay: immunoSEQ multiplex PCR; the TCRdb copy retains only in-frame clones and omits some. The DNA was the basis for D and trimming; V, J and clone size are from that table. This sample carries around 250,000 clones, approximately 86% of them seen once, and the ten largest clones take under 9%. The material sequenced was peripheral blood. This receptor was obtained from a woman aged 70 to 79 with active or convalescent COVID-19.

In nucleotides, the CDR3 is TGTGCCAGCAGTTTGGGGGACAGGCAGACGACTGAAGCTTTCTTT. Amino acid sequence: CASSLGDRQTTEAFF. The chain combines TRBV27 with TRBJ1-1, with TRBD1 matching over 8 bases. The CDR3 runs to 15 residues. Germline V gene sequence: CDR1 MNHEY, CDR2 SMNVEV (reference sequence). J was trimmed by 5 bases and V by 3 bases; bases with no gene match: 8.